These T cell receptor beta chains were read from a single sample in a study of identical twins. TCRdb reprocessed the 5' RACE reads with MiXCR, giving one entry per CDR3 protein. The repertoire holds 500,000 to 600,000 distinct CDR3 sequences, with 20% to 25% as singletons. This same sample was also part of a study on T cells expressing NK-cell markers.

Material: CD4+ T cells sorted from blood. The receptors were gathered from a woman aged 18-29 years in good health. Both conserved end residues are part of each CDR3. The D gene is left open where the match is weak. Some rows mark clone size as missing; the rest say once, few, many or name a class of expanded clone.

V	size	D	J	CDR3	DNA
TRBV19	.	TRBD2	TRBJ2-7	CASSIDWTSNEQYF	TGTGCCAGTAGTATAGATTGGACTAGCAACGAGCAGTACTTC
TRBV12-3/TRBV12-4	many	.	TRBJ1-1	CASPKARGPNTEAFF	TGTGCCAGCCCCAAGGCCCGGGGCCCGAACACTGAAGCTTTCTTT
TRBV12-3/TRBV12-4	.	TRBD2	TRBJ2-5	CASSSGTSGGGETQYF	TGTGCCAGCAGTTCCGGGACTAGCGGGGGGGGGGAGACCCAGTACTTC
TRBV7-2	.	.	TRBJ2-2	CASSLILSTGELFF	TGTGCCAGCAGCTTAATTTTAAGCACCGGGGAGCTGTTTTTT
TRBV10-3	.	.	TRBJ2-3	CAIKPQGNTDTQYF	TGTGCCATCAAACCACAGGGAAACACAGATACGCAGTATTTT
TRBV5-5	.	TRBD1	TRBJ2-7	CASSLGQGYREQYF	TGTGCCAGCAGCTTGGGACAGGGGTATCGCGAGCAGTACTTC
TRBV20-1	few	TRBD1	TRBJ1-5	CSARDDGQGDQPQHF	TGCAGTGCTAGAGACGACGGACAGGGGGATCAGCCCCAGCATTTT
TRBV7-2	few	TRBD1	TRBJ1-2	CASSLTGTADHGYTF	TGTGCCAGCAGCTTGACCGGGACAGCGGATCATGGCTACACCTTC
TRBV10-3	.	.	TRBJ2-5	CAISDTAALQETQYF	TGTGCCATCAGTGATACAGCGGCCTTACAAGAGACCCAGTACTTC
TRBV20-1	.	.	TRBJ2-7	CSANLQGTEQYF	TGCAGTGCTAACTTACAGGGAACCGAGCAGTACTTC
TRBV18	few	TRBD1	TRBJ2-3	CASLHPGQGTDTQYF	TGTGCCAGCCTTCACCCGGGACAGGGAACAGATACGCAGTATTTT
TRBV20-1	.	TRBD1	TRBJ1-5	CSASGQGRNQPQHF	TGCAGTGCGTCGGGACAGGGACGCAATCAGCCCCAGCATTTT
TRBV5-1	few	.	TRBJ2-7	CASSLLAETSYEQYF	TGCGCCAGCAGCTTGTTGGCGGAAACCTCCTACGAGCAGTACTTC
TRBV11-2	once	TRBD2	TRBJ2-3	CASSVAGGINTQYF	TGTGCCAGCAGCGTAGCGGGGGGGATAAATACGCAGTATTTT
TRBV12-3/TRBV12-4	.	.	TRBJ1-1	CASTSFSGNTEAFF	TGTGCCAGCACTAGTTTCAGCGGGAACACTGAAGCTTTCTTT
TRBV25-1	.	.	TRBJ2-1	CASSGGRRAAYNEQFF	TGTGCCAGCAGTGGGGGTCGTAGGGCCGCCTACAATGAGCAGTTCTTC
TRBV29-1	.	TRBD2	TRBJ2-2	CSVAGLAGSNTGELFF	TGCAGCGTTGCGGGACTAGCGGGGTCGAACACCGGGGAGCTGTTTTTT
TRBV24-1	few	.	TRBJ2-1	CATSDSSSGKHNEQFF	TGTGCCACCAGTGATTCGAGCTCAGGGAAACACAATGAGCAGTTCTTC
TRBV6-1	.	TRBD1	TRBJ1-1	CASSRTGWGTEAFF	TGTGCCAGCAGCCGGACAGGGTGGGGCACTGAAGCTTTCTTT
TRBV5-1	many	.	TRBJ2-5	CASSLTGRIVQETQYF	TGCGCCAGCAGCCTGACGGGGAGGATAGTCCAAGAGACCCAGTACTTC
TRBV6-5	many	.	TRBJ1-5	CASSYSRGQPQHF	TGTGCCAGCAGTTACTCCAGGGGTCAGCCCCAGCATTTT
TRBV28	.	.	TRBJ2-4	CASSGGPYIQYF	TGTGCCAGCAGTGGGGGGCCGTACATTCAGTACTTC
TRBV12-3/TRBV12-4	few	.	TRBJ1-2	CASSYPAGRGYTF	TGTGCCAGCAGCTACCCGGCCGGGCGAGGCTACACCTTC
TRBV5-1	.	TRBD2	TRBJ2-4	CASSLGTSANIQYF	TGCGCCAGCAGCTTAGGGACTAGTGCAAACATTCAGTACTTC
TRBV18	.	TRBD1	TRBJ2-7	CASSAGGQTLYEQYF	TGTGCCAGCTCCGCAGGGGGCCAAACTCTCTACGAGCAGTACTTC
TRBV6-1	.	TRBD1	TRBJ1-1	CASSDRRQGFAEAFF	TGTGCCAGCAGTGACCGGAGACAGGGTTTCGCTGAAGCTTTCTTT
TRBV10-3	.	.	TRBJ2-7	CAIRQGIGYEQYF	TGTGCCATCCGGCAGGGAATAGGTTACGAGCAGTACTTC
TRBV3-1	.	.	TRBJ1-3	CASSQSGTGNTIYF	TGTGCCAGCAGCCAAAGCGGGACAGGAAACACCATATATTTT
TRBV3-1	few	TRBD2	TRBJ2-5	CASSPYSGGSGETQYF	TGTGCCAGCAGCCCCTATAGCGGGGGGAGTGGAGAGACCCAGTACTTC
TRBV20-1	.	.	TRBJ1-1	CSARDWGMNTEAFF	TGCAGTGCTAGAGATTGGGGTATGAACACTGAAGCTTTCTTT
TRBV28	.	.	TRBJ2-7	CASTLHQIGGEQYF	TGTGCCAGCACTCTACATCAAATTGGGGGTGAGCAGTACTTC
TRBV30	.	.	TRBJ2-1	CAWNRDPPSEQFF	TGTGCCTGGAACCGGGACCCCCCTAGTGAGCAGTTCTTC
TRBV7-2	many	.	TRBJ2-3	CASSPPRGHTDTQYF	TGTGCCAGCAGCCCCCCCAGGGGACACACAGATACGCAGTATTTT
TRBV20-1	few	TRBD2	TRBJ2-1	CSASSGDSGGREQFF	TGCAGTGCTAGCAGCGGGGATAGCGGGGGACGGGAGCAGTTCTTC
TRBV20-1	few	.	TRBJ2-1	CSALDLRGSSYNEQFF	TGCAGTGCCCTGGATCTCCGGGGGAGCTCCTACAATGAGCAGTTCTTC
TRBV30	.	.	TRBJ1-2	CAWSVRDYGYTF	TGTGCCTGGAGTGTACGAGACTATGGCTACACCTTC
TRBV10-3	.	TRBD2	TRBJ2-1	CAISESLAGVYNEQFF	TGTGCCATCAGTGAGTCGCTAGCGGGGGTCTACAATGAGCAGTTCTTC
TRBV20-1	.	.	TRBJ2-3	CSAHISGAGYTDTQYF	TGCAGTGCCCATATTAGTGGCGCGGGATACACAGATACGCAGTATTTT
TRBV9	few	.	TRBJ2-1	CASSPRTSSYNEQFF	TGTGCCAGCAGCCCCCGGACATCCTCCTACAATGAGCAGTTCTTC
TRBV7-2	few	.	TRBJ2-3	CASSYRDPSTDTQYF	TGTGCCAGCAGCTACCGGGACCCTAGCACAGATACGCAGTATTTT
TRBV6-2/TRBV6-3	few	.	TRBJ1-1	CASSWSTHGTEAFF	TGTGCCAGCAGTTGGTCTACCCATGGGACTGAAGCTTTCTTT
TRBV5-5	.	TRBD2	TRBJ2-1	CASSLTSGSQGREQFF	TGTGCCAGCAGCTTGACTAGCGGGAGTCAGGGGCGTGAGCAGTTCTTC